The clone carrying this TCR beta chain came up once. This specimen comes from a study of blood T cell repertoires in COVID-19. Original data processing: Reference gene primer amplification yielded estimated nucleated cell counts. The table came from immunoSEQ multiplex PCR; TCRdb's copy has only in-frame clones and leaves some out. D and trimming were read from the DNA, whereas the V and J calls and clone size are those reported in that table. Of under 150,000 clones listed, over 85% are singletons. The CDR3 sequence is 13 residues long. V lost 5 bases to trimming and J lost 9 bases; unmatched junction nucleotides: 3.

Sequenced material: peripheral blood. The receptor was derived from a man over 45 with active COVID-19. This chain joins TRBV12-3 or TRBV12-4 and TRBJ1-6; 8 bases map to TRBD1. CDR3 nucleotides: TGTGCCAGCAGTCGACAGGGGCTTTCACCCCTCCACTTT. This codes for CASSRQGLSPLHF.